The clone carrying this TCR beta chain has a count of ten or more. These data originate in a study of breast tumors, draining lymph nodes, adjacent tissues. Breast cancer patients provided tissue from their axillary draining lymph nodes. J gave up 6 bases and V 7 bases, and 15 bases lay outside the gene matches. This CDR3 has 14 amino acids. Germline CDR1 and CDR2: SQVTM and ANQGSEA. TCRdb processed the multiplex PCR reads anew with MiXCR; each CDR3 protein has one entry. The data hold over 100,000 distinct CDR3 sequences, with under 25% observed a single time. V usage is TRBV29-1 and J usage is TRBJ2-7, with TRBD2 identical over 7 bases. Sequencing used axillary lymph node tissue. The source of this sequence is a female donor with breast cancer. Some clones in this sample may be carry-over from other donors' samples. CDR3 bases: TGCAGCGGTGACCCCGGGACTACCCGTCGCGAGCAGTACTTC. Translation gives CSGDPGTTRREQYF.